These T cell receptor beta chains were read from a single sample in a study of cytotoxic CD8 clonotypes in ibrutinib-treated CLL. Using immunoSEQ multiplex PCR, the repertoire was profiled, and TCRdb retains in-frame clones only, with some absent. The repertoire holds about 250,000 clones, under 80% seen once, with roughly 15% in the top ten. Sequenced here: PBMCs, sampled after 24 months of ibrutinib treatment. Source of these receptors: a human donor with chronic lymphocytic leukemia. The CDR3 runs from the conserved cysteine through the conserved F or W. A D gene is named only where the DNA matches it firmly. The listing skips clone size in some rows; elsewhere it reads once, few, many or a size class.

V gene	J gene	clone size	D gene	CDR3 DNA	CDR3 protein
TRBV6-5	TRBJ1-5	many	.	TGTGCCAGCGGACGGTTTAGCAATCAGCCCCAGCATTTT	CASGRFSNQPQHF
TRBV27	TRBJ1-5	few	TRBD1	TGTGCCAGCAGTTCGGACAGGGGTCCTCATCAGCCCCAGCATTTT	CASSSDRGPHQPQHF
TRBV11-2	TRBJ1-5	once	.	TGTGCCAGCAGCTTAGCAACGGGAAGCAATCAGCCCCAGCATTTT	CASSLATGSNQPQHF
TRBV5-1	TRBJ2-2	.	TRBD2	TGCGCCAGCAGCCCCGGCCCGGGCGGGAGCGACACCGGGGAGCTGTTTTTT	CASSPGPGGSDTGELFF
TRBV11-2	TRBJ2-2	.	.	TGTGCCAGCAGCCCCCGGACAGTTACCGGGGAGCTGTTTTTT	CASSPRTVTGELFF
TRBV10-1	TRBJ2-3	.	.	TGCGCCAGCAGTGGGGGATCCGACGCAGATACGCAGTATTTT	CASSGGSDADTQYF
TRBV9	TRBJ2-3	.	.	TGTGCCAGCAGCGTAGTCGGGGCGGGCCCTCTGCGCTCAGATACGCAGTATTTT	CASSVVGAGPLRSDTQYF
TRBV7-2	TRBJ2-3	.	.	TGTGCCAGCAGCTTAAATTCGGCGGGAAGCACAGATACGCAGTATTTT	CASSLNSAGSTDTQYF
TRBV28	TRBJ2-7	.	TRBD2	TGTGCCAGCAGTTTGTCGTCGGGACTACTTTACGAGCAGTACTTC	CASSLSSGLLYEQYF
TRBV2	TRBJ1-4	.	.	TGTGCCAGCGGCCGGGACCCAACTAATGAAAAACTGTTTTTT	CASGRDPTNEKLFF
TRBV28	TRBJ1-1	.	.	TGTGCCAGCAGTTTATTCCAGGAAGCTTTCTTT	CASSLFQEAFF
TRBV2	TRBJ2-5	few	.	TGTGCCAGCAAAAGGCCCTCCGAGACCCAGTACTTC	CASKRPSETQYF
TRBV6-1	TRBJ2-3	.	TRBD1	TGTGCCAGCAGTGAATCTCGGGACAGAGTCGTAATAACAGATACGCAGTATTTT	CASSESRDRVVITDTQYF
TRBV5-1	TRBJ1-5	few	TRBD1	TGCGCCAGCAGCTTGGGGGACAGGGGTCAGCCCCAGCATTTT	CASSLGDRGQPQHF
TRBV6-5	TRBJ1-5	.	.	TGTGCCAGCAGCCTCGAAAACAATCAGCCCCAGCATTTT	CASSLENNQPQHF
TRBV14	TRBJ2-1	.	TRBD1	TGTGCCAGCAGCCCAAAGGACAGGGCCTACAATGAGCAGTTCTTC	CASSPKDRAYNEQFF
TRBV4-2	TRBJ2-3	.	.	TGTGCCAGCAGCCAACGGGCAGGGGTAGCGGCTAGCACAGATACGCAGTATTTT	CASSQRAGVAASTDTQYF
TRBV29-1	TRBJ1-4	.	.	TGCAGCGTTGGCGGGCCAGGAAAACTGTTTTTT	CSVGGPGKLFF
TRBV28	TRBJ2-3	.	.	TGTGCCAGCAGCGATCCCCCCGCGGAAGATACGCAGTATTTT	CASSDPPAEDTQYF
TRBV29-1	TRBJ1-6	.	.	TGCAGCGGGGACCGGGGTTCTGATTCACCCCTCCACTTT	CSGDRGSDSPLHF
TRBV2	TRBJ2-7	few	.	TGTGCCAGCAGTGAACGACAGGTCTTAGAGCAGTACTTC	CASSERQVLEQYF
TRBV6-6	TRBJ2-1	.	.	TGTGCCAGCAGTTACTTCGGACAGAACAATGAGCAGTTCTTC	CASSYFGQNNEQFF
TRBV19	TRBJ1-1	.	.	TGTGCCAGTGGACTTTACAGGGAAAGTGAAGCTTTCTTT	CASGLYRESEAFF
TRBV6-5	TRBJ1-4	few	.	TGTGCCAGCAGCGGGGGAGCGGTCGGTGAAAAACTGTTTTTT	CASSGGAVGEKLFF
TRBV29-1	TRBJ2-2	few	.	TGCAGCGTTGTTCTATCGCGGACGAACACCGGGGAGCTGTTTTTT	CSVVLSRTNTGELFF
TRBV2	TRBJ2-1	.	.	TGTGCCAGAGCGGGTGCGTACAATGAGCAGTTCTTC	CARAGAYNEQFF
TRBV6-5	TRBJ2-7	once	.	TGTGCCAGCACCGGGACAAATATATACGAGCAGTACTTC	CASTGTNIYEQYF
TRBV28	TRBJ2-7	.	.	TGTGCCAGCAGTTTATACGCCAACGAGCAGTACTTC	CASSLYANEQYF
TRBV2	TRBJ2-1	once	.	TGTGGCGACCGAAAGCCCGGGGGAGGCGAGCAGTTCTTC	CGDRKPGGGEQFF
TRBV29-1	TRBJ1-2	.	.	TGCAGCGTTGAAGGCGGATCAGGGTCCTATGGCTACACCTTC	CSVEGGSGSYGYTF
TRBV29-1	TRBJ2-3	.	.	TGCAGCGTTGACCCCGGACAGAATTCAGATACGCAGTATTTT	CSVDPGQNSDTQYF
TRBV6-5	TRBJ1-1	once	.	TGTGCCAGCAGTTCGGGGACAAGAGCTTTCTTT	CASSSGTRAFF
TRBV9	TRBJ2-3	.	TRBD2	TGTGCCAGCAGCATTAGAGCGGGAACCCCCACAGATACGCAGTATTTT	CASSIRAGTPTDTQYF
TRBV9	TRBJ2-3	.	.	TGTGCCAGCAGCATATACACAGATACGCAGTATTTT	CASSIYTDTQYF
TRBV4-2	TRBJ2-5	.	TRBD1	TGTGCCAGCAGCCCGTTGGGGGGACAGGGCCCGCCCGAGACCCAGTACTTC	CASSPLGGQGPPETQYF
TRBV25-1	TRBJ1-4	.	.	TGTGCCAGCAGTGAGACAGGACCCACCAATGAAAAACTGTTTTTT	CASSETGPTNEKLFF
TRBV29-1	TRBJ2-7	few	TRBD1	TGCAGCGTGAGGGACAGGGTTGAGGCCTACGAGCAGTACTTC	CSVRDRVEAYEQYF
TRBV29-1	TRBJ2-7	.	.	TGCAGCGTTGAAAGGCTAACTAATGGGCAGTACTTC	CSVERLTNGQYF
TRBV4-2	TRBJ2-7	.	TRBD1	TGTGCCAGCAGCCAAGAATATTTTACAGGGGGCGTCGAGCAGTACTTC	CASSQEYFTGGVEQYF
TRBV9	TRBJ2-1	.	.	TGTGCCAGCAGCCTGACCGGGGTATACAATGAGCAGTTCTTC	CASSLTGVYNEQFF
TRBV7-6	TRBJ2-7	few	TRBD2	TGTGCCAGCAGCCAAGTGGAGTTTTGGCGGGGGTACGAGCAGTACTTC	CASSQVEFWRGYEQYF
TRBV28	TRBJ1-2	.	TRBD1	TGTGCCAGCAGTTCAACCACGGACAGGAACACCTTC	CASSSTTDRNTF
TRBV27	TRBJ2-7	.	TRBD2	TGTGCCAGCAGTTTGACGACTAGCGGTTACGAGCAGTACTTC	CASSLTTSGYEQYF
TRBV7-9	TRBJ2-1	.	.	TGTGCCAGCAGCCCCAGTTACAATGAGCAGTTCTTC	CASSPSYNEQFF
TRBV30	TRBJ2-7	.	.	TGTGCCTGTACTCCCGGGACAACCTACGAGCAGTACTTC	CACTPGTTYEQYF
TRBV6-6	TRBJ2-7	.	TRBD1	TGTGCCAGCAGCACCGGGACAGCCAGCGGCTACGAGCAGTACTTC	CASSTGTASGYEQYF
TRBV7-3	TRBJ2-3	.	TRBD2	TGTGCCAGCAGCTTGACTAGCGGAGAGACAGATACGCAGTATTTT	CASSLTSGETDTQYF
TRBV23-1	TRBJ2-7	few	.	TGCGCCAGCAGTCAATGGAAGGTGTGCTCCTACGAGCAGTACTTC	CASSQWKVCSYEQYF
TRBV5-1	TRBJ2-2	.	TRBD1	TGCGCCAGCAGCCCACAGGGGCTAGATCTCACCGGGGAGCTGTTTTTT	CASSPQGLDLTGELFF
TRBV19	TRBJ1-5	.	.	TGTGCCAGTAGCCAATACAGGGATAGCAATCAGCCCCAGCATTTT	CASSQYRDSNQPQHF
TRBV11-2	TRBJ2-3	.	TRBD2	TGTGCCAGCAGCCATACACTAGCGTCCCGCACAGATACGCAGTATTTT	CASSHTLASRTDTQYF
TRBV4-2	TRBJ2-3	many	TRBD2	TGTGCCAGCAGCCAAGATCGGTCCCTAGCGGGGACAGATACGCAGTATTTT	CASSQDRSLAGTDTQYF
TRBV5-6	TRBJ1-5	.	TRBD1	TGTGCCAGCAGCTTAGCCACAGGGGGCAATCAGCCCCAGCATTTT	CASSLATGGNQPQHF